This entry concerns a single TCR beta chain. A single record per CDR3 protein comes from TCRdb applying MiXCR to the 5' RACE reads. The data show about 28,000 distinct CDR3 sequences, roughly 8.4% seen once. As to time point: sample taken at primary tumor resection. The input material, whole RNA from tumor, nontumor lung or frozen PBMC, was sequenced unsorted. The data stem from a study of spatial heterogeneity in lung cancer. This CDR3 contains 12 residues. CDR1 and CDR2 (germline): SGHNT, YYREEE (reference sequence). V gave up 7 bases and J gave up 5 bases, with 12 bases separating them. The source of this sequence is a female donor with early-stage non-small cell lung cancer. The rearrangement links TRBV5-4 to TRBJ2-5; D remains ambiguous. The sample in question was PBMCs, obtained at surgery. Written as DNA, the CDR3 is TGTGCCAGCTTCGGATCGGGCGAGACCCAGTACTTC. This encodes CASFGSGETQYF.